The clone carrying this TCR beta chain was counted a few times. The data are from a study of shared clonotypes between healthy human individuals. Germline V gene lookup returns CDR1 LNHDA and CDR2 SQIVND (reference sequence). The J segment lost 7 bases and the V segment lost 7 bases, leaving 8 bases of the junction unmatched. The CDR3 extends over 14 amino acids. When replicate PCRs were run on sorted subsets, they used around 200 ng DNA, roughly 30,000 T cell genomes. Per the original data handling: Sequence data from immunoSEQ were junction-only and lacked quality scores; consequently, filtering differed. Assay used: immunoSEQ multiplex PCR; TCRdb lists only in-frame clones, some missing. Clone size and the V and J calls come from that table; the DNA yielded D and trimming. The sample carries under 1,100,000 clones, approximately 70% recorded once. The investigators split CD4+ cells into a CD45RA+ naive subset and a CD45RA-negative memory subset.

The sequencing input was memory CD4+ T cells sorted from blood. Stated subset: CD45RA-negative fraction. The chain recombines TRBV19 with TRBJ1-5; TRBD1 matches at 9 bases. The clonotype was recovered from a young man in good health. The CDR3 region is CASKGQGSGQPQHF. CDR3 nucleotides: TGTGCCAGTAAGGGACAGGGATCTGGACAGCCCCAGCATTTT.